The sequence of this TCR beta chain was determined in a study of blood T cell repertoires in COVID-19. CDR3 length: 15 residues. The germline CDR1 and CDR2 sequences are SGHNT and YYREEE (reference sequence). V shed 5 bases and J shed 4 bases, with 18 bases lying between them. The method was immunoSEQ multiplex PCR; TCRdb's version includes in-frame clones alone and lacks a portion of them. This table has 250,000 to 300,000 clones, approximately 91% appearing once. This clone was detected once. In assigning cohorts, the study relied on participant-reported clinical history. This TCR came from a woman aged 40-49 years with acute COVID-19. The sequencing input was PBMCs or T cells enriched from blood (not recorded which). The V gene is TRBV5-4, the J gene TRBJ1-1, with a tentative D call TRBD1 (5 bases). CDR3 protein: CASSSMQGGITEAFF. CDR3 in DNA: TGTGCCAGCAGTTCGATGCAGGGAGGAATCACTGAAGCTTTCTTT.